This T cell receptor beta chain was observed in a study of cytomegalovirus exposure and HLA in healthy donors. Points from the study as a whole: In a later analysis, across HLA loci, associated TCR counts were highest for DRB1, lowest for HLA-C. The dataset shows that most TCR sequences were rare, while some public TCRs occurred in many donors. Apparent HLA restriction characterized most CMV-associated TCR beta chains in a later analysis. The authors later linked a missense DCLRE1C variant to TCR beta V- and J-gene trimming.

With 60 Vbeta and 13 Jbeta primers, the PCR was carried out. Profiling relied on immunoSEQ multiplex PCR, and the TCRdb table lists in-frame clones only, not all of them. Here the sample spans some 170,000 clones, 70% to 80% being singletons. CDR1 is SGDLS, CDR2 YYNGEE, per germline. The V and J ends lost 3 bases and 6 bases, in that order; junction bases with no gene match: 15. This CDR3 comprises 18 residues. In regard to this clone: Its matching antigen is unknown.

The chain has TRBV9 and TRBJ2-2; 9 nucleotides align to TRBD2. The sequenced sample was PBMCs. The receptor was isolated from a woman aged 55-70 years in good health and CMV-seropositive. CDR3 sequence (DNA): TGTGCCAGCAGCGCCGCGGGGGCTAGCGGGGACATTTCCGGGGAGCTGTTTTTT. Protein product: CASSAAGASGDISGELFF.